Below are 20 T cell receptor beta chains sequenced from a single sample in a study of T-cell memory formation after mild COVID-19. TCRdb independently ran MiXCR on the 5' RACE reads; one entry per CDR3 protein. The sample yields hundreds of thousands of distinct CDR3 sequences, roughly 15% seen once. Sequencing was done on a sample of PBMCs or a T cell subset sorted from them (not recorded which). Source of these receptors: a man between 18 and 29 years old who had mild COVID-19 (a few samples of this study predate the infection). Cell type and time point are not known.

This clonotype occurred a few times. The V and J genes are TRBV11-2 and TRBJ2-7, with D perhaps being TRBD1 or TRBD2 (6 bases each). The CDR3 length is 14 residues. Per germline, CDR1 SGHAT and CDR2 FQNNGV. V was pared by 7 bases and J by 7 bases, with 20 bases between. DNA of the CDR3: TGTGCCAGCACCCCTTCTTCGGGGGCTGGTGAGCAGTACGTC. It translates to CASTPSSGAGEQYV.

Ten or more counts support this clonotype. The CDR3 loop reads CASSRGELYTQYF. The CDR3 coding sequence is TGTGCCAGCAGCCGGGGGGAGCTTTATACGCAGTATTTT. The chain recombines TRBV9 with TRBJ2-3; the match to TRBD2 covers 7 bases. Trimming removed 4 bases from V and 7 bases from J; junction bases left unmatched: 6. Germline V gene data show CDR1 as SGDLS and CDR2 as YYNGEE. The CDR3 runs to 13 residues.

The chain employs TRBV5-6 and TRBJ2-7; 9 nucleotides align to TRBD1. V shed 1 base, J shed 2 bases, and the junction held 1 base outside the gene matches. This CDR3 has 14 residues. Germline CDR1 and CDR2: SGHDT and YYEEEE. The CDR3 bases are TGTGCCAGCAGCTTGACAGGGGGCCCCTACGAGCAGTACGTC. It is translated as CASSLTGGPYEQYV.

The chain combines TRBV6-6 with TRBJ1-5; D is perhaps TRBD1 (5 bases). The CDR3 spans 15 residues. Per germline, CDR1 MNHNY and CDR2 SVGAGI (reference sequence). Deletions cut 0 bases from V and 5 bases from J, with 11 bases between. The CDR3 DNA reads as TGTGCCAGCAGTTACTCGATGCAGGGTGATCAGCCCCAGCATTTT. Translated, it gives CASSYSMQGDQPQHF.

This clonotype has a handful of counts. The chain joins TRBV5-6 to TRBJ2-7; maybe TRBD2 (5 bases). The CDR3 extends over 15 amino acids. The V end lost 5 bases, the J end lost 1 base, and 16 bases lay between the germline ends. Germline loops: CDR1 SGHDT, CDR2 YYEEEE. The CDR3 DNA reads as TGTGCCAGCAGTTCCCGTCGGGGTTTGTCCTACGAGCAGTACTTC. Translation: CASSSRRGLSYEQYF. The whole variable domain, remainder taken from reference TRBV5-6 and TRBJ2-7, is DAGVTQSPTHLIKTRGQQVTLRCSPKSGHDTVSWYQQALGQGPQFIFQYYEEEERQRGNFPDRFSGHQFPNYSSELNVNALLLGDSALYLCASSSRRGLSYEQYFGPGTRLTVT.

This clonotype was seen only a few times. CDR3 nucleotides: TGTGCCAGCAGGCCGGGACTAGCTGAGACCCAGTACTTC. Amino acids: CASRPGLAETQYF. The chain combines TRBV12-3 or TRBV12-4 with TRBJ2-5, with TRBD2 identical over 9 bases. This CDR3 has 13 residues. Germline trimming cut 6 bases from V and 5 bases from J; bases unmatched to any gene: 4.

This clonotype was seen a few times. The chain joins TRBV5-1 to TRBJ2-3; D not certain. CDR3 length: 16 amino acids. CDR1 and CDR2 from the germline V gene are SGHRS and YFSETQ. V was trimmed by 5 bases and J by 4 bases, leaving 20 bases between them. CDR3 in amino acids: CASRMADGRVADTQYF. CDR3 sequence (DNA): TGCGCCAGCAGGATGGCGGACGGTCGTGTCGCAGATACGCAGTATTTT.

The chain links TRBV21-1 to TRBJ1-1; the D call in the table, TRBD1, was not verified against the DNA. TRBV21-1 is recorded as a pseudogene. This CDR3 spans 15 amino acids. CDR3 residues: CASSKGGVSYTEAFF. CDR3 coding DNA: TGTGCCAGCAGCAAGGGGGGGGTTTCGTACACTGAAGCTTTCTTT.

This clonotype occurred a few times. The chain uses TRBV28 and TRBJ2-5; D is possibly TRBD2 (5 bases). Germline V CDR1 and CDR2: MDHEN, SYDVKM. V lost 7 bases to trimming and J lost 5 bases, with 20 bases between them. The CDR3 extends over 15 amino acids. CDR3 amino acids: CASNPGIRVDETQYF. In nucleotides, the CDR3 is TGTGCCAGCAACCCCGGGATCCGGGTAGATGAGACCCAGTACTTC. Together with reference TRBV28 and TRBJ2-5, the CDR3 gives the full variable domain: DVKVTQSSRYLVKRTGEKVFLECVQDMDHENMFWYRQDPGLGLRLIYFSYDVKMKEKGDIPEGYSVSREKKERFSLILESASTNQTSMYLCASNPGIRVDETQYFGPGTRLLVL.

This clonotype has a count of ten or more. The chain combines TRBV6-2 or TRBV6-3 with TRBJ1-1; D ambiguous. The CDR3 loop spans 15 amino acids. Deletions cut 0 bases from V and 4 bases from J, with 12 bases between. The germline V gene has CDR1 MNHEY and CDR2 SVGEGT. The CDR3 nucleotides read TGTGCCAGCAGTTACTCACCGTACAGCGGCACTGAAGCTTTCTTT. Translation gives CASSYSPYSGTEAFF.

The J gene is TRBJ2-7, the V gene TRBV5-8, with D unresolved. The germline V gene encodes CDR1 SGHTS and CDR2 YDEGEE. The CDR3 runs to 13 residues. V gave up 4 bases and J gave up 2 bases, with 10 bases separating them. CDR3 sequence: CASSVWSTYEQYF. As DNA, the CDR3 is TGTGCCAGCAGCGTATGGTCGACCTACGAGCAGTACTTC. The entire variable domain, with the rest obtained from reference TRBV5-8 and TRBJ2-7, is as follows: EAGVTQSPTHLIKTRGQQATLRCSPISGHTSVYWYQQALGLGLQFLLWYDEGEERNRGNFPPRFSGRQFPNYSSELNVNALELEDSALYLCASSVWSTYEQYFGPGTRLTVT.

The DNA of the CDR3 is TGTGCCAGCAGCCCGTACCGCGGGGGATACAATGAGCAGTTCTTC. It specifies CASSPYRGGYNEQFF. The rearrangement joins TRBV7-2 to TRBJ2-1; 7 positions agree with TRBD2. With V trimmed by 5 bases and J by 4 bases, 8 bases remained unmatched. The CDR3 totals 15 residues. CDR1 and CDR2 from the germline V gene are SGHTA and FQGNSA.

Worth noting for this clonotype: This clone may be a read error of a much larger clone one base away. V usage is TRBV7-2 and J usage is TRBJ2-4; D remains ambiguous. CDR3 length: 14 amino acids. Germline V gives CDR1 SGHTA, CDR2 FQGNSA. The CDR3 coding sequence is TGTGCCAGCAGCTTAAAAGTTGCCCTTAACATTAAGTACTTC. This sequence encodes CASSLKVALNIKYF.

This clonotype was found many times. The CDR3 region has the DNA TGTGCCAGCAGTTTAATACTAGCGGGAGCCACAGATACGCAGTATTTT. Translation gives CASSLILAGATDTQYF. This sequence joins TRBV12-3 or TRBV12-4 and TRBJ2-3; 11 bases line up with TRBD2. After removal of 2 bases from V and 2 bases from J, the junction contained 3 bases not matched to a gene. This CDR3 has 16 residues.

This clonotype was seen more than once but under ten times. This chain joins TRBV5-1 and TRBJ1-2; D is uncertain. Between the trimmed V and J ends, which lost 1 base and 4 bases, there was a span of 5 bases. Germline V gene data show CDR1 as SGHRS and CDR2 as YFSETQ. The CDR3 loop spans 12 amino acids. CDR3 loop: CASSLNTYGYTF. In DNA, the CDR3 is TGCGCCAGCAGCTTGAACACCTATGGCTACACCTTC.

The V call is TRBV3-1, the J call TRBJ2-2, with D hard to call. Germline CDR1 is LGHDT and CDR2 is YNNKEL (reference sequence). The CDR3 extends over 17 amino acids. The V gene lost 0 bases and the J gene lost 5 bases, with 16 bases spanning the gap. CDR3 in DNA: TGTGCCAGCAGCCAAGATTTGGGGTTCGTGGAGACCGGGGAGCTGTTTTTT. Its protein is CASSQDLGFVETGELFF.

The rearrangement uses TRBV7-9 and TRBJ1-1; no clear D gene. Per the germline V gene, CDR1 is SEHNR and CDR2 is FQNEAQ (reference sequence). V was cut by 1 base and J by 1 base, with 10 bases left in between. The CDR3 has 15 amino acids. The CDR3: CASSLDPFGNTEAFF. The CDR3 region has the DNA TGTGCCAGCAGCTTAGATCCTTTCGGGAACACTGAAGCTTTCTTT.

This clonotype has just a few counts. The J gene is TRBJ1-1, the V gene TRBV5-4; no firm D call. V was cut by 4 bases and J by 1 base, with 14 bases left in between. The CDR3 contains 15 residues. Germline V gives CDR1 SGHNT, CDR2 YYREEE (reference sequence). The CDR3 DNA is TGTGCCAGCAGCCCCAGCTCCACACCGAACACTGAAGCTTTCTTT. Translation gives CASSPSSTPNTEAFF.

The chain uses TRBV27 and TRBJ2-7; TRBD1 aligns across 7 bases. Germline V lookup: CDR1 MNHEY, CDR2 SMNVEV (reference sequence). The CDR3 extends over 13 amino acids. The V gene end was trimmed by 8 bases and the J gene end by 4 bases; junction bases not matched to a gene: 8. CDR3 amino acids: CASPPDRVYEQYV. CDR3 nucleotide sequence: TGTGCCAGCCCCCCCGACAGGGTTTACGAGCAGTACGTC.

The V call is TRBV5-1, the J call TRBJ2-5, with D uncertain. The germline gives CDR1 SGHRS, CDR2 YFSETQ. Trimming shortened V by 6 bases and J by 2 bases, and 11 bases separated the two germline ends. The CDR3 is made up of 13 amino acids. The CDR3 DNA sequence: TGCGCCAGCAACAAGCAGAATCAAGAGACCCAGTACTTC. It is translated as CASNKQNQETQYF.